The next 22 T cell receptor beta chains were all read from a single sample in a study of blood T cells in healthy people across ages. Sample-barcoded 5' priming and a J-beta primer mix drove a second PCR of roughly 6 to 12 cycles. MiXCR was run by TCRdb on the 5' RACE reads, yielding one entry per CDR3 protein. This table has about 1,000,000 distinct CDR3 sequences, more than 40% appearing once. The source material was blood. The receptors were sampled from a woman aged 55-75 years in good health.

This chain uses TRBV6-2 or TRBV6-3 with TRBJ1-5; maybe TRBD1 (5 bases). The ends were cut back, 5 bases at V and 4 bases at J, with 12 bases in the middle. Germline loops: CDR1 MNHEY, CDR2 SVGEGT. The CDR3 has 14 amino acids. The CDR3 DNA sequence: TGTGCCAGCAGTACGACAGTGGCAAATCAGCCCCAGCATTTT. Amino acids: CASSTTVANQPQHF.

V gene TRBV20-1 combines with J gene TRBJ2-5, with TRBD2 matching over 7 bases. Germline loops: CDR1 DFQATT, CDR2 SNEGSKA (reference sequence). V lost 4 bases and J lost 4; bases outside the gene matches: 18. CDR3 length: 17 residues. DNA for the CDR3: TGCAGTGCTATTCTCCTTTCAGCGGGAAGGGATGGAGAGACCCAGTACTTC. Residues: CSAILLSAGRDGETQYF.

This chain connects TRBV12-3 or TRBV12-4 to TRBJ1-5, with TRBD1 identical over 7 bases. This CDR3 contains 14 residues. Trimming cost V 5 bases and J 4 bases; bases outside gene matches: 5. The CDR3 bases are TGTGCCAGCAGTGGGGGACAGCCGAATCAGCCCCAGCATTTT. Encoded protein: CASSGGQPNQPQHF.

This chain uses TRBV20-1 with TRBJ2-3, with 16 bases fitting TRBD2. From germline, CDR1 is DFQATT and CDR2 SNEGSKA (reference sequence). With 4 bases clipped from V and 5 bases from J, the junction kept 6 bases outside the gene matches. The CDR3 runs to 16 residues. In DNA, the CDR3 is TGCAGTGCTACGGGACTAGCGGGAGGGCCTGAAGATACGCAGTATTTT. Translation: CSATGLAGGPEDTQYF.

The DNA of the CDR3 is TGTGCCAGCAGCCGGGACGGTTCCCCCTACGAGCAGTACTTC. Amino acid sequence: CASSRDGSPYEQYF. This chain joins TRBV5-5 and TRBJ2-7; D is perhaps TRBD1 or TRBD2 (5 bases each). V lost 4 bases and J 2 bases, leaving 13 bases between the germline ends. The germline V gene has CDR1 SGHKS and CDR2 YYEKEE (reference sequence). The CDR3 sequence is 14 residues long.

The chain employs TRBV7-9 and TRBJ2-3, with 8 bases lining up with TRBD2. The V gene's germline CDR1 is SEHNR and CDR2 FQNEAQ (reference sequence). V dropped 7 bases and J dropped 2; count of bases not matched to a gene: 8. This CDR3 has 15 amino acids. The CDR3 coding sequence is TGTGCCAGCATCACAGCGGGAGCGAACACAGATACGCAGTATTTT. The encoded protein is CASITAGANTDTQYF.

The chain has TRBV20-1 and TRBJ1-5; a possible D gene is TRBD1 (5 bases). Germline V gene sequence: CDR1 DFQATT, CDR2 SNEGSKA (reference sequence). The CDR3 totals 15 residues. The V and J ends lost 1 base and 0 bases respectively, with 10 bases between them. CDR3 protein: CSARGYRNSNQPQHF. The DNA for the CDR3 is TGCAGTGCTAGAGGGTACAGGAATAGCAATCAGCCCCAGCATTTT.

This clonotype occurred a few times. DNA of the CDR3: TGTGCCAGCACCCGGACAGGCTACCAGGATACGCAGTATTTT. It codes for CASTRTGYQDTQYF. The rearrangement joins TRBV12-3 or TRBV12-4 to TRBJ2-3; 7 bases are a match to TRBD1. The CDR3 is made up of 14 amino acids. The J segment lost 6 bases and the V segment lost 7 bases, leaving 10 bases of the junction unmatched.

The rearrangement links TRBV18 to TRBJ2-6; 7 bases are a match to TRBD1. With 3 bases clipped from V and 0 bases from J, the junction kept 2 bases outside the gene matches. Looked up from germline, CDR1 is KGHSH and CDR2 is LQKENI. The CDR3 is 16 amino acids. CDR3 loop: CASSPGDSSGANVLTF. The CDR3 DNA reads as TGTGCCAGCTCACCCGGGGACAGCTCTGGGGCCAACGTCCTGACTTTC.

The chain links TRBV10-3 to TRBJ2-7, with TRBD1 matching 10 bases. Losses at the gene ends were 7 bases for V and 4 bases for J; bases not matched to a gene: 10. This CDR3 contains 15 residues. Looked up from germline, CDR1 is ENHRY and CDR2 is SYGVKD. CDR3 region: CAITFGQGGAYEQYF. DNA for the CDR3: TGTGCCATCACCTTCGGACAGGGGGGAGCTTACGAGCAGTACTTC.

V is TRBV11-2 and J is TRBJ2-6; TRBD1 is a possible D gene (7 bases). The ends were cut back, 5 bases at V and 1 base at J, with 18 bases in the middle. The germline gives CDR1 SGHAT, CDR2 FQNNGV. The CDR3 length is 18 residues. CDR3 sequence: CASSPGRGGASGANVLTF. CDR3 DNA: TGTGCCAGCAGCCCCGGGAGAGGGGGCGCATCTGGGGCCAACGTCCTGACTTTC.

The chain employs TRBV7-9 and TRBJ2-1; possibly TRBD1 for D (5 bases). The germline gives CDR1 SEHNR, CDR2 FQNEAQ (reference sequence). The CDR3 loop spans 12 amino acids. The V end was cut by 10 bases, the J end by 6 bases, with 13 bases between. CDR3 sequence: CAIQTASNEQFF. The DNA for the CDR3 is TGTGCCATACAGACAGCCAGCAATGAGCAGTTCTTC.

V gene TRBV29-1 combines with J gene TRBJ2-3; 8 bases line up with TRBD2. The CDR3 runs 15 residues. Germline V gives CDR1 SQVTM, CDR2 ANQGSEA. The junction had 13 bases not matched to a gene; V was cut back by 8 bases and J by 3 bases. CDR3 sequence reads: CSIVSWREATDTQYF. The CDR3 bases are TGCAGCATTGTTTCATGGCGGGAGGCTACAGATACGCAGTATTTT.

The chain employs TRBV10-3 and TRBJ2-1; a weak D match, TRBD1 (5 bases). V lost 7 bases, J lost 3 bases, and 10 bases lay in between. This CDR3 is 13 amino acids long. Looked up from germline, CDR1 is ENHRY and CDR2 is SYGVKD. The CDR3 loop is CAIKTVNYNEQFF. The CDR3 nucleotides read TGTGCCATCAAGACAGTGAACTACAATGAGCAGTTCTTC.

The CDR3 loop is CSVGQPYAGYTF. In nucleotides, the CDR3 is TGCAGCGTGGGACAACCCTACGCTGGCTACACCTTC. The chain combines TRBV29-1 with TRBJ1-2; TRBD1 is a possible D gene (6 bases). The CDR3 covers 12 residues. V lost 6 bases, J lost 7 bases, and 15 bases lay in between. Germline assignment: CDR1 SQVTM and CDR2 ANQGSEA.

The V call is TRBV20-1, the J call TRBJ2-7, with unresolved D. This CDR3 spans 12 amino acids. The germline CDR1 and CDR2 sequences are DFQATT and SNEGSKA (reference sequence). V lost 1 base and J lost 2, with 6 bases in between. The CDR3 region has the DNA TGCAGTGCTAGAGCCACCCCCTACGAGCAGTACTTC. Amino acid sequence: CSARATPYEQYF.

This chain uses TRBV20-1 with TRBJ1-1; D is possibly TRBD1 (5 bases). V lost 0 bases to trimming and J lost 0 bases, with 11 bases between them. CDR3 length: 15 amino acids. Germline V gives CDR1 DFQATT, CDR2 SNEGSKA (reference sequence). The CDR3 here is CSARETGPMNTEAFF. The CDR3, as DNA: TGCAGTGCTAGAGAAACGGGACCCATGAACACTGAAGCTTTCTTT.

This clonotype was counted between two and nine times. The chain joins TRBV6-5 to TRBJ2-4, with 8 positions matching TRBD2. The tail of the sequence fits TRBJ2-7 better, so the J call may be wrong. Germline CDR1 and CDR2: MNHEY and SVGAGI. The CDR3 length is 17 residues. Here the CDR3 reads CASSFDSRTSFSGEQYF. CDR3 bases: TGTGCCAGCAGTTTTGACTCCCGGACTAGCTTTTCCGGCGAGCAGTACTTC.

This clonotype occurred many times. V is TRBV5-1 and J is TRBJ2-5; D may be TRBD2 (7 bases). Germline V lookup: CDR1 SGHRS, CDR2 YFSETQ. V was clipped by 4 bases and J by 1 base, with 20 bases between them. The CDR3 has 17 amino acids. Written as DNA, the CDR3 is TGCGCCAGCAGCCGGGGGGCCGGATCCAACTTCCAAGAGACCCAGTACTTC. The encoded protein is CASSRGAGSNFQETQYF.

The sample holds a few counts of this clonotype. The V and J genes are TRBV20-1 and TRBJ2-7; maybe TRBD1 (5 bases). The germline CDR1 and CDR2 sequences are DFQATT and SNEGSKA (reference sequence). The CDR3 loop spans 12 amino acids. The V gene lost 3 bases and the J gene lost 6 bases, with 12 bases spanning the gap. Here the CDR3 DNA reads TGCAGTGCTAGCGATGACAGTGCCGAGCAGTACTTC. It yields the protein CSASDDSAEQYF.

The chain carries TRBV5-1 and TRBJ2-1; TRBD2 aligns across 10 bases. V was clipped by 4 bases and J by 2 bases; unmatched bases: 6. Germline CDR1 reads SGHRS; CDR2 reads YFSETQ. The CDR3 totals 16 residues. This CDR3 reads CASSPPLAGAYNEQFF. CDR3 DNA sequence: TGCGCCAGCAGCCCCCCTCTAGCGGGAGCCTACAATGAGCAGTTCTTC.

This clonotype showed up just a few times. The rearrangement uses TRBV6-1 and TRBJ1-5; 10 nucleotides agree with TRBD1. The CDR3 is made up of 15 amino acids. J gave up 7 bases and V 4 bases, and 7 bases lay outside the gene matches. From germline, CDR1 is MNHNS and CDR2 SASEGT. The CDR3 sequence: CASSGDRGLYQPQHF. The CDR3 coding sequence is TGTGCCAGCAGTGGGGACAGGGGCCTATACCAGCCCCAGCATTTT.